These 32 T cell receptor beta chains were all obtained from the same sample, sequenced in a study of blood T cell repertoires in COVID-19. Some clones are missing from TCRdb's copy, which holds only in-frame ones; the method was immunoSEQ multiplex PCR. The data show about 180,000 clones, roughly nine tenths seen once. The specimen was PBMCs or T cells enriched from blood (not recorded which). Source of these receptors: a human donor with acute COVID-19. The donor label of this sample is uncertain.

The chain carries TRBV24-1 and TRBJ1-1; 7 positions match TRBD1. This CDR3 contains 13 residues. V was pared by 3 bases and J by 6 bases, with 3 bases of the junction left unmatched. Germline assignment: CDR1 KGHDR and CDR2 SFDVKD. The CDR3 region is CATSDPGTAEAFF. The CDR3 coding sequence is TGTGCCACCAGTGATCCCGGGACAGCTGAAGCTTTCTTT.

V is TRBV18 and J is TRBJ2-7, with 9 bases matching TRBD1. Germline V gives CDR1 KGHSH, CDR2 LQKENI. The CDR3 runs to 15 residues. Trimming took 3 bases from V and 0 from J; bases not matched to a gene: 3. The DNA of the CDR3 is TGTGCCAGCTCACCCAGGGACAGGGACTCCTACGAGCAGTACTTC. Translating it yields CASSPRDRDSYEQYF. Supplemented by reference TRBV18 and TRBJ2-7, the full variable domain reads NAGVMQNPRHLVRRRGQEARLRCSPMKGHSHVYWYRQLPEEGLKFMVYLQKENIIDESGMPKERFSAEFPKEGPSILRIQQVVRGDSAAYFCASSPRDRDSYEQYFGPGTRLTVT.

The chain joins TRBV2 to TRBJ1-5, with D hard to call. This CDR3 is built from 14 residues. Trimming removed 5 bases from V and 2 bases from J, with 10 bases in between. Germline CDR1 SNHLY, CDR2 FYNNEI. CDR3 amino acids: CASSIAGGNQPQHF. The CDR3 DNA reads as TGTGCCAGCAGTATTGCGGGAGGCAATCAGCCCCAGCATTTT.

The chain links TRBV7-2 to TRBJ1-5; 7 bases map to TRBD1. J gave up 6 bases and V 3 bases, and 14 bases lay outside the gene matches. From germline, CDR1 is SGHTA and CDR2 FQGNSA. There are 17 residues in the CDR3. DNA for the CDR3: TGTGCCAGCAGCTTTTTCGTACCCGATCCAGGGGGTCAGCCCCAGCATTTT. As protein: CASSFFVPDPGGQPQHF.

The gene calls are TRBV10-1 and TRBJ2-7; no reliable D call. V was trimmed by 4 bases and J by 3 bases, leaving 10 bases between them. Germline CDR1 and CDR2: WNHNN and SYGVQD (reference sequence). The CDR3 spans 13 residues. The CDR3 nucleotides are TGCGCCAGCAGTGCAACCCGTAGCTACGAGCAGTACTTC. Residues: CASSATRSYEQYF.

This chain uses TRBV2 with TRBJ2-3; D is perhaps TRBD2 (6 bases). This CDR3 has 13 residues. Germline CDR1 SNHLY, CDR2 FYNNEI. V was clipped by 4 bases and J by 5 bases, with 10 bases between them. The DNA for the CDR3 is TGTGCCAGCAGTGTTAGCGGTAAAGATACGCAGTATTTT. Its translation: CASSVSGKDTQYF.

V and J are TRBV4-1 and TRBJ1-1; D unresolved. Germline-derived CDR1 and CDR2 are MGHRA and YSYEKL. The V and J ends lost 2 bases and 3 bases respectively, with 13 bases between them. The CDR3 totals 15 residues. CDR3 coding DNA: TGCGCCAGCAGCCAACTCGGCGGGGTCTACACTGAAGCTTTCTTT. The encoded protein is CASSQLGGVYTEAFF.

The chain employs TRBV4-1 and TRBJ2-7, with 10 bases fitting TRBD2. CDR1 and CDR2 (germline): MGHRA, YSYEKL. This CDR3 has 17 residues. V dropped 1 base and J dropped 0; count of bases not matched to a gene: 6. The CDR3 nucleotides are TGCGCCAGCAGCCAAGTCTCGCTAGCGGGGGTCTCCTACGAGCAGTACTTC. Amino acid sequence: CASSQVSLAGVSYEQYF.

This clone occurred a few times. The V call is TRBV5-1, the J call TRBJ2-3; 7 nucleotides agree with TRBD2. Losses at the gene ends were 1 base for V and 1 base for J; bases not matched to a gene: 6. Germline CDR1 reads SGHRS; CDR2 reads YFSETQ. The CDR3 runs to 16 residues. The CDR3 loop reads CASSLRKAGGTDTQYF. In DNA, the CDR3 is TGCGCCAGCAGCTTGCGGAAGGCGGGGGGCACAGATACGCAGTATTTT.

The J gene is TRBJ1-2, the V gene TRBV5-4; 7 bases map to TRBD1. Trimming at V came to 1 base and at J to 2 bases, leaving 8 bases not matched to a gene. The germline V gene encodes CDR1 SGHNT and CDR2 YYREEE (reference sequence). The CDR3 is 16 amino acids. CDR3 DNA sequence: TGTGCCAGCAGCTTGCGACCCGGGACAGTCAACTATGGCTACACCTTC. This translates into CASSLRPGTVNYGYTF.

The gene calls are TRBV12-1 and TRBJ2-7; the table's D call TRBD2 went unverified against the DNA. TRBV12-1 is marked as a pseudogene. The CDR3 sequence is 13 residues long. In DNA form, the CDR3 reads TGTGCCAGCCAGGGCGGGGAAGTCTACGAGCAGTACTTC. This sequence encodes CASQGGEVYEQYF.

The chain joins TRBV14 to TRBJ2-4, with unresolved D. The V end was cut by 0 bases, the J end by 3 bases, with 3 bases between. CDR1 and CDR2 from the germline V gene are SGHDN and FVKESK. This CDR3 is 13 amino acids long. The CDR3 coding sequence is TGTGCCAGCAGCCAAGATATCAAAAACATTCAGTACTTC. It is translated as CASSQDIKNIQYF.

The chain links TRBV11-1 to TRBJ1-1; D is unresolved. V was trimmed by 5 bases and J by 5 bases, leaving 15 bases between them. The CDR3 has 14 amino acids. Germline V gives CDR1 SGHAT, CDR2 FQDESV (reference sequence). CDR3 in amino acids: CASSLAGRGTEAFF. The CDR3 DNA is TGTGCCAGCAGCCTGGCCGGCCGGGGAACTGAAGCTTTCTTT.

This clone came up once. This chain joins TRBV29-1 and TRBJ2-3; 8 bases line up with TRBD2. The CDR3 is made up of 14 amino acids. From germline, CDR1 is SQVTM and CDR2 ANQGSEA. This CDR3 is CSAQVNGGGDTQYF. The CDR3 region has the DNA TGCAGTGCCCAAGTTAACGGGGGGGGAGATACGCAGTATTTT.

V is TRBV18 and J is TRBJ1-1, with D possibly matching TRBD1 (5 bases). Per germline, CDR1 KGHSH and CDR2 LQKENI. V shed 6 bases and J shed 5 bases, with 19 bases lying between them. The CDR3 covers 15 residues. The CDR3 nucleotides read TGTGCCAGCTCCCCTAACGGGGGTCCGGGAACTGAAGCTTTCTTT. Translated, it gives CASSPNGGPGTEAFF.

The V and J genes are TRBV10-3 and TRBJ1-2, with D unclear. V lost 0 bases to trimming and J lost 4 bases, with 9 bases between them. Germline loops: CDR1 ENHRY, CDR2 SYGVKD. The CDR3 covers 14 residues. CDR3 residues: CAISESRGIYGYTF. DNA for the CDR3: TGTGCCATCAGTGAGTCGAGAGGGATCTATGGCTACACCTTC.

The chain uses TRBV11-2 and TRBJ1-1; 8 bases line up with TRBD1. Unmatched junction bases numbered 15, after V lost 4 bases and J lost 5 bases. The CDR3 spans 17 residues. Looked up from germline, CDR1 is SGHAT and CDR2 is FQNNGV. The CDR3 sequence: CASSSEDRAPLRTEAFF. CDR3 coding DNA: TGTGCCAGCAGCTCCGAGGACAGGGCCCCTTTGAGGACTGAAGCTTTCTTT. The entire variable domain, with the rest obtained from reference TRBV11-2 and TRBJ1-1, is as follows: EAGVAQSPRYKIIEKRQSVAFWCNPISGHATLYWYQQILGQGPKLLIQFQNNGVVDDSQLPKDRFSAERLKGVDSTLKIQPAKLEDSAVYLCASSSEDRAPLRTEAFFGQGTRLTVV.

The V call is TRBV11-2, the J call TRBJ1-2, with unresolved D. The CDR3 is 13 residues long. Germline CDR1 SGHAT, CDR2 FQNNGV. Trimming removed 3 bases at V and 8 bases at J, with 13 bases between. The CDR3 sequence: CASSFGGSVGYTF. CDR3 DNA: TGTGCCAGCAGCTTTGGAGGGTCGGTCGGCTACACCTTC.

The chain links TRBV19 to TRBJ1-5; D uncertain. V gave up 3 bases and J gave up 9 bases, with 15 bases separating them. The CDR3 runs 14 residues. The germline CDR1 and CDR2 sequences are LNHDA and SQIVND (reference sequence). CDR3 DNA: TGTGCCAGTAGTATCTCTATCGATGGTTGGCCCCAGCATTTT. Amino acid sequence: CASSISIDGWPQHF.

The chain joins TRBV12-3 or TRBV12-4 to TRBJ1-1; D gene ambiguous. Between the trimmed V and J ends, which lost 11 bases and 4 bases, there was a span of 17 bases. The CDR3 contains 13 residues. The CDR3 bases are TGTGCCGCCGCGCAGGAGGCGGGCACTGAAGCTTTCTTT. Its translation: CAAAQEAGTEAFF.

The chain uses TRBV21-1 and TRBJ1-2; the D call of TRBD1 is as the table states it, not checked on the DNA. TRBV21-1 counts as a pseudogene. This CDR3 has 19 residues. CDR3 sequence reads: CASSKGSKQGRKLFYGYTF. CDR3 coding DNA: TGTGCCAGCAGCAAAGGTAGCAAACAGGGGAGGAAGTTGTTCTATGGCTACACCTTC.

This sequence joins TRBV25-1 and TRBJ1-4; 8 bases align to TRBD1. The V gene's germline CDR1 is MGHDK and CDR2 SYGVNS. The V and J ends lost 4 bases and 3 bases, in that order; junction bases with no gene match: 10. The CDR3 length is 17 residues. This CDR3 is CASSARTGTPANEKLFF. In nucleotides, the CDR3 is TGTGCCAGCAGTGCCAGGACAGGGACGCCGGCTAATGAAAAACTGTTTTTT.

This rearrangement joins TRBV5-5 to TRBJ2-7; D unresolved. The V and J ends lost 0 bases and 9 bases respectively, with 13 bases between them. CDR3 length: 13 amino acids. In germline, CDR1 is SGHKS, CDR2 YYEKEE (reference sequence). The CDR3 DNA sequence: TGTGCCAGCAGCTTGGGACAATTCGCAGGGCAGTACTTC. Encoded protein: CASSLGQFAGQYF.

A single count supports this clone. The CDR3 region is CASSDFGSGTYNEQFF. In DNA, the CDR3 is TGTGCCAGCAGTGACTTCGGATCAGGGACCTACAATGAGCAGTTCTTC. The V gene is TRBV6-4, the J gene TRBJ2-1, with D possibly TRBD1 on 5 matching bases. Germline V CDR1 and CDR2: MRHNA, SNTAGT. Trimming cost V 1 base and J 2 bases, with 12 bases left between them. CDR3 length: 16 residues.

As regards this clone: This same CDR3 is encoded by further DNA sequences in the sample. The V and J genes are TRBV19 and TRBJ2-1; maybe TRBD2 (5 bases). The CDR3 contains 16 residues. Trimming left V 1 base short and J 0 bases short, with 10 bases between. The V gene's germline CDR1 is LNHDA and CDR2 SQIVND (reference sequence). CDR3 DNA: TGTGCCAGTAGTATAGGAGGGCAGAGCTCCTACAATGAGCAGTTCTTC. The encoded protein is CASSIGGQSSYNEQFF.

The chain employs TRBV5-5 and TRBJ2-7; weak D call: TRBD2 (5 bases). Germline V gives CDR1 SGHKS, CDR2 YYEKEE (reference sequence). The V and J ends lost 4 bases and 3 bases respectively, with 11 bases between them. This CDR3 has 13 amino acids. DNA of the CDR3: TGTGCCAGCAGCGCTTGGGAGCGCTACGAGCAGTACTTC. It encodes CASSAWERYEQYF.

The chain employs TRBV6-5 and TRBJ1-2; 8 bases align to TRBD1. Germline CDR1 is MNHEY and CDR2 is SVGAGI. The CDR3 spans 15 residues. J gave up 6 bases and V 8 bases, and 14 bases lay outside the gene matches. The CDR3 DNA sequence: TGTGCCAGCGGACTCGACAGGGGAGTTTTGGATGGCTACACCTTC. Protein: CASGLDRGVLDGYTF.

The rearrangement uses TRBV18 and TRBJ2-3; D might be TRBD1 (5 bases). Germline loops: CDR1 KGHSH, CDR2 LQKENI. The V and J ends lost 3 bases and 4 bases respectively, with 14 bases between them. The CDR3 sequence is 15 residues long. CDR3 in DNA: TGTGCCAGCTCACCCCAGGGTTCGTACGCAGATACGCAGTATTTT. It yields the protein CASSPQGSYADTQYF.

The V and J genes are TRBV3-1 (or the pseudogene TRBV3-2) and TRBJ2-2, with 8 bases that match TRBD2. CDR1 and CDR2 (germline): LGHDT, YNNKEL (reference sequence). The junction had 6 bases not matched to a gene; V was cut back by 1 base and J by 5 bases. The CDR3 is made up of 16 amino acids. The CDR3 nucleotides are TGTGCCAGCAGCCAAGGGAGCGGGGGAGGGACCGGGGAGCTGTTTTTT. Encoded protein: CASSQGSGGGTGELFF.

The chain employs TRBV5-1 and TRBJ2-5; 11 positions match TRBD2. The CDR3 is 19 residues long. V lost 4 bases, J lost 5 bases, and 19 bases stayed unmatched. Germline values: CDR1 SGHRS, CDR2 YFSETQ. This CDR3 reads CASSPLTTSGTPYRETQYF. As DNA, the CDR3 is TGCGCCAGCAGCCCCCTGACGACTAGCGGGACTCCTTACCGGGAGACCCAGTACTTC.

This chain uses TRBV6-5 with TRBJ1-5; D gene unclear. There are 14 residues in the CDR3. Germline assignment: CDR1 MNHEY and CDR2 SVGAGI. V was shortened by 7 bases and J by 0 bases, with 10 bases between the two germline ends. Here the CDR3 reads CASTPSASNQPQHF. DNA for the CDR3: TGTGCCAGCACCCCCAGCGCTAGCAATCAGCCCCAGCATTTT.

The CDR3 is CASSQGPPYPSTGELFF. The CDR3 DNA sequence: TGTGCCAGCAGTCAGGGCCCGCCGTATCCGTCCACCGGGGAGCTGTTTTTT. The chain uses TRBV27 and TRBJ2-2; a possible D gene is TRBD1 (5 bases). V lost 5 bases and J lost 4, with 20 bases in between. Germline V gene sequence: CDR1 MNHEY, CDR2 SMNVEV (reference sequence). The length of the CDR3 is 17 residues.